One T cell receptor (beta chain) is described in this entry. The specificity of this receptor is unknown. No quality values exist for individual bases; no much larger clone is one base distant. Participants in the prospective study were aged roughly 18 to 95 years, lived in 24 United States geographic areas, and enrolled through a virtual design. In the prospective study, cohorts were assigned on the basis of participant-reported clinical history obtained from a screening survey and a study questionnaire. For ImmuneRACE Cohort 3, a participant was defined as recovered based on two consecutive negative NP/OP PCR tests, clearance by a healthcare professional, or resolution of symptoms. In the prospective study, whole blood, serum and a nasopharyngeal or oropharyngeal swab were collected from each participant by mobile phlebotomists. Participants in the prospective study had the option to provide additional blood draws and questionnaires over a roughly two-month period. Before DNA extraction, prospective study blood samples were shipped either frozen or at room temperature.

The data were taken from a study of blood T cell repertoires in COVID-19 (TCRdb year 2020). Regarding the complete study: Samples from collaborators originated in the United States, Italy and Spain and spanned both the acute and convalescent phases of COVID-19. The prospective study material was composed of cDNA or gDNA derived from T cells, B-cell-depleted T cells, or PBMCs. The dataset comprised deeply sampled blood TCRbeta repertoires from subjects exposed to, actively infected with, or recovered from COVID-19. A freely available public database, intended as a resource for researchers studying the immune response to SARS-CoV-2, is where the repertoires were released. Samples came from the ongoing ImmuneRACE study (first 160 participants) plus 1,254 subjects from 6 global collaborators. Nearly every sample came with metadata listing a de-identified subject ID, COVID-19 status, age in years and sex. Where available, HLA class I and class II types were obtained from metadata supplied by the sample provider rather than from assay-based typing.

TCRbeta CDR3 regions were amplified from genomic DNA using the immunoSEQ Assay, a bias-controlled multiplex PCR. Per the original workflow: Within the assay, amplification of reference gene primers was used to estimate how many nucleated cells each sample contained. To quantify the absolute abundance of each unique TCRbeta CDR3 rearrangement, sequence reads were collapsed and filtered. For each sample, productive Simpson clonality was calculated as the square root of Simpson's diversity index over productive rearrangements. TCRdb holds this immuneACCESS table with in-frame rearrangements only. Some clones are missing; in checked studies, unresolved V genes explain under half, and the rest has no known cause. V, J and clone size were drawn from that table, and D and trimming were deduced from the DNA. Present in this sample are about 300,000 clones, about 85% of which were seen just once. Approximately 6% of the sample goes to the ten largest clones.

Compared with germline, V lacks 3 bases and J lacks 3 bases; bases without a gene match: 14. From cysteine to phenylalanine, the CDR3 is 17 amino acids long. The only DNA kept is the CDR3, 51 bases in frame from the first base. CDR1 and CDR2, per the germline V gene, are SGHAT and FQNNGV. General conclusions and limits of the study: Clinical and demographic metadata were provided uncurated, with the amount varying by source and participant.

The material sequenced was PBMCs or T cells enriched from blood (not recorded which). Recombination linked TRBV11-2 to TRBJ2-7; 7 of the junction bases match TRBD2. This clonotype was sampled from a woman in her thirties who had recovered from COVID-19. The CDR3 here reads CASSLAHPREGGYEQYF. The bases are TGTGCCAGCAGCTTGGCCCACCCGAGGGAGGGTGGCTACGAGCAGTACTTC.